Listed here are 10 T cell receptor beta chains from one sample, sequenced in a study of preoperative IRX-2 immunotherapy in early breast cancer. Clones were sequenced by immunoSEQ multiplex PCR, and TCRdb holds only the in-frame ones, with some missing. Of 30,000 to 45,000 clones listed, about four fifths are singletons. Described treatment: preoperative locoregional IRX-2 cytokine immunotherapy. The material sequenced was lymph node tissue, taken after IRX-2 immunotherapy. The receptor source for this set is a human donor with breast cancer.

The chain's CDR3 is CASSSLGGVTNEKLFF. In DNA form, the CDR3 reads TGTGCCAGCAGCTCCCTGGGAGGGGTTACTAATGAAAAACTGTTTTTT. This chain links TRBV7-2 with TRBJ1-4, with D maybe TRBD1 (5 bases). CDR1 is SGHTA, CDR2 FQGNSA, per germline. The CDR3 runs to 16 residues. Trimming pared 4 bases from V and 2 bases from J, leaving 14 bases between.

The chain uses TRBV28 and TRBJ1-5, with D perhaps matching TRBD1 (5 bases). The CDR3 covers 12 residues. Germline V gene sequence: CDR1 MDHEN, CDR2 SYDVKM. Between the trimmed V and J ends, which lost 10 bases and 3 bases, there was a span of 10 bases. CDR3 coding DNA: TGTGCCAACAGGCAGACCAATCAGCCCCAGCATTTT. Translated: CANRQTNQPQHF.

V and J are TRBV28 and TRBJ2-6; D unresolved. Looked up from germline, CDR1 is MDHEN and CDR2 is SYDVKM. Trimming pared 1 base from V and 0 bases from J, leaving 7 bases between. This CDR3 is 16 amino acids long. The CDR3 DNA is TGTGCCAGCAGTTTATTTATGGGCTCTGGGGCCAACGTCCTGACTTTC. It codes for CASSLFMGSGANVLTF.

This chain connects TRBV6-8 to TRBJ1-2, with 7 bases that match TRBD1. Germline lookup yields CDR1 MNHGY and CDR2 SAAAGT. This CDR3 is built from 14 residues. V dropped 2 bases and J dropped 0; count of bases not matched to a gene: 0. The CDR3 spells CASSYGTANYGYTF. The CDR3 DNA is TGTGCCAGCAGTTACGGGACAGCTAACTATGGCTACACCTTC.

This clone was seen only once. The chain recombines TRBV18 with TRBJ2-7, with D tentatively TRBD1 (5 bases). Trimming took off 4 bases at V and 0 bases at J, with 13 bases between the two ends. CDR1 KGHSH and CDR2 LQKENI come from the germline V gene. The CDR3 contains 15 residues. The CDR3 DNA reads TGTGCCAGCTCACTAACCGAGACAGCCTCCTACGAGCAGTACTTC. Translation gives CASSLTETASYEQYF. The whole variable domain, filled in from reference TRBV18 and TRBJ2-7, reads NAGVMQNPRHLVRRRGQEARLRCSPMKGHSHVYWYRQLPEEGLKFMVYLQKENIIDESGMPKERFSAEFPKEGPSILRIQQVVRGDSAAYFCASSLTETASYEQYFGPGTRLTVT.

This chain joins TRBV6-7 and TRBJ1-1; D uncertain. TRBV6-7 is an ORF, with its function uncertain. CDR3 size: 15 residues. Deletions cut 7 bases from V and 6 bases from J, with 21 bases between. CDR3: CASIQSRQVKAEAFF. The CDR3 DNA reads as TGTGCCAGCATCCAAAGCAGGCAGGTAAAGGCTGAAGCTTTCTTT.

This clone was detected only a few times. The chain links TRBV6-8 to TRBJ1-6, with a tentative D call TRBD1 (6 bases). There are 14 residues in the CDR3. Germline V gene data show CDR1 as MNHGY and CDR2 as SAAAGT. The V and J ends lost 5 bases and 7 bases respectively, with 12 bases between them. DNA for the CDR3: TGTGCCAGCAGTCCCGGGACAAGCAATTCACCCCTCCACTTT. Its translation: CASSPGTSNSPLHF.

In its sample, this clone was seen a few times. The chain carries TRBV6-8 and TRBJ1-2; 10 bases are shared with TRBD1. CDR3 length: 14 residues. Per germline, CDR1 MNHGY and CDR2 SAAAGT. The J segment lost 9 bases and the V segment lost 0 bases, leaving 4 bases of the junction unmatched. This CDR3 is CASSYSGQGISYTF. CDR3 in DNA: TGTGCCAGCAGTTACTCGGGACAGGGGATCAGCTACACCTTC.

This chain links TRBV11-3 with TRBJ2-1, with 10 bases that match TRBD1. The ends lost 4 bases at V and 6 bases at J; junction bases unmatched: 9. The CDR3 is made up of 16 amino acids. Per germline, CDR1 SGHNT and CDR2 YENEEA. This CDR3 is CASSSSGQGRVNEQFF. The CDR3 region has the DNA TGTGCCAGCAGCTCGTCGGGACAGGGGAGGGTCAATGAGCAGTTCTTC. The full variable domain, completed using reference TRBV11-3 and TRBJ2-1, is EAGVVQSPRYKIIEKKQPVAFWCNPISGHNTLYWYLQNLGQGPELLIRYENEEAVDDSQLPKDRFSAERLKGVDSTLKIQPAELGDSAVYLCASSSSGQGRVNEQFFGPGTRLTVL.

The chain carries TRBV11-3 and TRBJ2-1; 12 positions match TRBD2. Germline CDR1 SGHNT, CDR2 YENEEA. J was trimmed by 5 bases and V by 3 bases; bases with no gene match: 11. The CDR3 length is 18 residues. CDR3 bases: TGTGCCAGCAGCTTGCCGCGACTAGCGGGGGATATTAACAATGAGCAGTTCTTC. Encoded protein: CASSLPRLAGDINNEQFF.